This record covers a single T cell receptor beta chain. V gave up 0 bases and J gave up 3 bases; unmatched junction bases: 2. Germline CDR1 is KGHSH and CDR2 is LQKENI. This CDR3 has 17 residues. The entry originates in a study of blood T cell repertoires in COVID-19. Study-level background: T cells, B-cell-depleted T cells, or PBMCs supplied cDNA or gDNA.

Methods used by the authors: Reference gene primer amplification in the assay estimated nucleated cell counts. Sequenced by immunoSEQ multiplex PCR; TCRdb stores in-frame clones only, minus some. V and J calls plus clone size are reproduced from that table; the DNA served to infer D and trimming. Altogether approximately 300,000 clones are present, 75% to 90% being singletons, with the ten largest covering over 4%. Donors were grouped by their self-reported clinical history. Two consecutive negative NP/OP PCR tests, clearance, or resolved symptoms defined Cohort 3 recovery. Material for sequencing was PBMCs or T cells enriched from blood (not recorded which). V usage is TRBV18 and J usage is TRBJ2-2; 12 nucleotides align to TRBD2. The source is a man aged 55 to 70 who had recovered from COVID-19. The CDR3 protein is CASSPPLAGGDTGELFF. As DNA, the CDR3 is TGTGCCAGCTCACCACCACTAGCGGGGGGCGACACCGGGGAGCTGTTTTTT.